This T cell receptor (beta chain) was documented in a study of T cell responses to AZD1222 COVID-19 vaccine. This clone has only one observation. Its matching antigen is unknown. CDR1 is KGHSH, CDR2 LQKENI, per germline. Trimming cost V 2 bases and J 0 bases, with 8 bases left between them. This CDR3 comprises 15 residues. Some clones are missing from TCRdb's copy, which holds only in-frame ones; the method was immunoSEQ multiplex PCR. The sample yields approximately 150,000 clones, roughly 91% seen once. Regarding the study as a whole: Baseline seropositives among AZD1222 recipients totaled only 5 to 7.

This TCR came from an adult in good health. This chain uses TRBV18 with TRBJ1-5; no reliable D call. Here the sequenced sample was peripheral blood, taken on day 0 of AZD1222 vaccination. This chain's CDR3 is CASSPFRDSNQPQHF. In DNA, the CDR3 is TGTGCCAGCTCACCATTCAGAGATAGCAATCAGCCCCAGCATTTT.